The 11 T cell receptor beta chains in this list originate from one sample, sequenced in a study of blood T cell repertoires in COVID-19. Using immunoSEQ multiplex PCR, the repertoire was profiled, and TCRdb retains in-frame clones only, with some absent. Among around 160,000 clones listed, 80% to 90% were seen once. Material: peripheral blood. These receptors were collected from a woman aged 55-70 years with COVID-19, enrolled during active disease.

The chain uses TRBV7-2 and TRBJ2-7, with a tentative D call TRBD1 (6 bases). V was trimmed by 5 bases and J by 2 bases, leaving 13 bases between them. The CDR3 contains 14 residues. Germline V gives CDR1 SGHTA, CDR2 FQGNSA. CDR3 DNA sequence: TGTGCCAGCAGCCTTATCGACAGGCCCTACGAGCAGTACTTC. Its protein is CASSLIDRPYEQYF.

This clone occurred a few times. The chain recombines TRBV3-1 (or the pseudogene TRBV3-2) with TRBJ1-2, with D possibly being TRBD1 (6 bases). There are 14 residues in the CDR3. Germline V gene data show CDR1 as LGHDT and CDR2 as YNNKEL (reference sequence). V lost 0 bases, J lost 6 bases, and 11 bases lay in between. The CDR3 DNA reads TGTGCCAGCAGCCAAGAGGTACAGGGCGATGGCTACACCTTC. It codes for CASSQEVQGDGYTF.

V usage is TRBV7-6 and J usage is TRBJ1-4; the D gene is possibly TRBD1 (5 bases). V was clipped by 1 base and J by 0 bases, with 12 bases between them. From germline, CDR1 is SGHVS and CDR2 FNYEAQ. This CDR3 is 17 amino acids long. The CDR3: CASSLVGRAATNEKLFF. DNA for the CDR3: TGTGCCAGCAGCTTAGTCGGCAGGGCTGCAACTAATGAAAAACTGTTTTTT.

V gene TRBV4-3 combines with J gene TRBJ2-7; 8 nucleotides align to TRBD2. Germline CDR1 LGHNA, CDR2 YSLEER. The CDR3 totals 13 residues. The V gene end was trimmed by 4 bases and the J gene end by 7 bases; junction bases not matched to a gene: 6. The CDR3 DNA follows: TGCGCCAGCAGCCCCCGAACTAGCGGAGAGCAGTACTTC. Its translation is CASSPRTSGEQYF.

This clone was counted a single time. J is TRBJ1-2 and V is TRBV5-5, with D maybe TRBD1 (6 bases). The ends were cut back, 5 bases at V and 0 bases at J, with 14 bases in the middle. This CDR3 is built from 15 residues. Germline V gene data show CDR1 as SGHKS and CDR2 as YYEKEE (reference sequence). CDR3 DNA sequence: TGTGCCAGCAGTTCTATCAGGGGAACTAACTATGGCTACACCTTC. Residues: CASSSIRGTNYGYTF.

This clone was observed a single time. This sequence joins TRBV5-4 and TRBJ1-3; D is perhaps TRBD1 (6 bases). Per the germline V gene, CDR1 is SGHNT and CDR2 is YYREEE (reference sequence). There are 16 residues in the CDR3. V lost 4 bases to trimming and J lost 0 bases, with 14 bases between them. The CDR3 protein is CASSRQDLLSGNTIYF. As DNA, the CDR3 is TGTGCCAGCAGCCGACAGGACTTGCTCTCTGGAAACACCATATATTTT. Drawing the rest from reference TRBV5-4 and TRBJ1-3, the complete variable domain is ETGVTQSPTHLIKTRGQQVTLRCSSQSGHNTVSWYQQALGQGPQFIFQYYREEENGRGNFPPRFSGLQFPNYSSELNVNALELDDSALYLCASSRQDLLSGNTIYFGEGSWLTVV.

The rearrangement links TRBV5-1 to TRBJ1-2; D may be TRBD1 (6 bases). The length of the CDR3 is 14 residues. Germline CDR1 reads SGHRS; CDR2 reads YFSETQ. V lost 0 bases and J 7 bases, leaving 13 bases between the germline ends. CDR3 sequence (DNA): TGCGCCAGCAGCTTGGCGCAGGGGTCGTCTGGCTACACCTTC. The encoded protein is CASSLAQGSSGYTF. Based on the CDR3 plus reference TRBV5-1 and TRBJ1-2, the full variable domain is KAGVTQTPRYLIKTRGQQVTLSCSPISGHRSVSWYQQTPGQGLQFLFEYFSETQRNKGNFPGRFSGRQFSNSRSEMNVSTLELGDSALYLCASSLAQGSSGYTFGSGTRLTVV.

The chain links TRBV15 to TRBJ2-7, with no clear D. The CDR3 contains 12 residues. The germline V gene has CDR1 LNHNV and CDR2 YYDKDF (reference sequence). V was clipped by 4 bases and J by 5 bases, with 9 bases between them. The CDR3: CATSNTKDEQYF. The CDR3 DNA follows: TGTGCCACCAGCAACACAAAAGACGAGCAGTACTTC.

The chain employs TRBV6-5 and TRBJ1-1; D remains ambiguous. The ends were cut back, 10 bases at V and 2 bases at J, with 17 bases in the middle. The V gene's germline CDR1 is MNHEY and CDR2 SVGAGI. This CDR3 has 14 residues. CDR3 DNA sequence: TGTGCCACTTTCGAGGGCAGCGGAAACACTGAAGCTTTCTTT. Protein product: CATFEGSGNTEAFF.

CDR3 coding DNA: TGCGCCAGCAGCTTGGACGGAGGGGTGAACACTGAAGCTTTCTTT. It specifies CASSLDGGVNTEAFF. The V gene is TRBV5-1, the J gene TRBJ1-1; D may be TRBD1 (5 bases). CDR1 and CDR2 (germline): SGHRS, YFSETQ. The length of the CDR3 is 15 residues. V gave up 0 bases and J gave up 0 bases, with 9 bases separating them.

The chain is built from TRBV30 and TRBJ2-1, with TRBD1 matching over 9 bases. This CDR3 comprises 15 residues. The germline V gene encodes CDR1 GTSNPN and CDR2 SVGIG (reference sequence). V lost 3 bases and J lost 9; bases outside the gene matches: 12. The CDR3 DNA is TGTGCCTGGAGGGTCCGGGACAGGGAGGGCGGTGAGCAGTTCTTC. This translates into CAWRVRDREGGEQFF. The full variable domain, its missing parts supplied by reference TRBV30 and TRBJ2-1, is SQTIHQWPATLVQPVGSPLSLECTVEGTSNPNLYWYRQAAGRGLQLLFYSVGIGQISSEVPQNLSASRPQDRQFILSSKKLLLSDSGFYLCAWRVRDREGGEQFFGPGTRLTVL.